The entry that follows covers one T cell receptor beta chain sequence. The antigen remains undetermined. The sample originates from a study of T cell responses to AZD1222 COVID-19 vaccine. Study-level points and caveats: It was only after the peak T cell response that any repertoires were sampled.

The protocol was immunoSEQ multiplex PCR, while the TCRdb copy is restricted to in-frame clones and leaves out a portion. The repertoire has approximately 84,000 clones, 85% to 90% of them found once; the top ten carry around 29%. The origin of this receptor is an adult in good health. Here the sequenced sample was peripheral blood, taken on day 0 of AZD1222 vaccination.

CDR3 in amino acids: CASSSFGPIYF. The DNA for the CDR3 is TGTGCCAGCAGTTCTTTCGGCCCCATATATTTT. The chain couples TRBV27 to TRBJ1-3; no firm D call. Trimming removed 4 bases from V and 11 bases from J, with 9 bases in between. The germline CDR1 and CDR2 sequences are MNHEY and SMNVEV (reference sequence). The length of the CDR3 is 11 residues.